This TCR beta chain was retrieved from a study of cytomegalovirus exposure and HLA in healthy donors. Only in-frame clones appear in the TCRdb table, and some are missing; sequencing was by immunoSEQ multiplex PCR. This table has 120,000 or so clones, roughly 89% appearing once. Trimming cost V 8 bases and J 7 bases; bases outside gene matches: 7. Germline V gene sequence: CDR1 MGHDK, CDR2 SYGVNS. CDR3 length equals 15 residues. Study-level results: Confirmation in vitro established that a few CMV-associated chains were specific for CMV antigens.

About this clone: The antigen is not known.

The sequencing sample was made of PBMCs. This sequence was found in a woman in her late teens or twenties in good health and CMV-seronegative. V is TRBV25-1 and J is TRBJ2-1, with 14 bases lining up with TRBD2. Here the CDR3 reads CASRGTSGSINEQFF. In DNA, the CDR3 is TGTGCCAGCCGAGGGACTAGCGGGAGTATTAATGAGCAGTTCTTC.